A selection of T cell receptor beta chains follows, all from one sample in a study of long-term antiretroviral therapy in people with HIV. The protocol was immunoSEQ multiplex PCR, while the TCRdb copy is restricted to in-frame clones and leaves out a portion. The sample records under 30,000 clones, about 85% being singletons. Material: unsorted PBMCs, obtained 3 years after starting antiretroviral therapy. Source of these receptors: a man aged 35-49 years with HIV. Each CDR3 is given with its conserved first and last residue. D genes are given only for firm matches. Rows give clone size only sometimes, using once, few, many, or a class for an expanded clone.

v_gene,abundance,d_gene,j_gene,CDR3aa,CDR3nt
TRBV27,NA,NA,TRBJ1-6,CASSFVDSYNSPLHF,TGTGCCAGCAGTTTTGTCGACTCCTATAATTCACCCCTCCACTTT
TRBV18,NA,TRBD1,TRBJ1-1,CASSRTGDGTEAFF,TGTGCCAGCTCACGAACAGGGGATGGCACTGAAGCTTTCTTT
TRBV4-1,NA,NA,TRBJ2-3,CASSQETATFTDTQYF,TGCGCCAGCAGCCAAGAAACAGCTACCTTCACAGATACGCAGTATTTT
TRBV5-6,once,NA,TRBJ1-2,CASSSGVGYGYTF,TGTGCCAGCAGCTCAGGGGTAGGCTATGGCTACACCTTC
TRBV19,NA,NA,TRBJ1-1,CASSRQLNTEAFF,TGTGCCAGTAGTAGACAGCTGAACACTGAAGCTTTCTTT
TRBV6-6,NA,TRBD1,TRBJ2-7,CASRAGGSYEQYF,TGTGCCAGCAGGGCAGGGGGCTCCTACGAGCAGTACTTC
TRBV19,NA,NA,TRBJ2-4,CASSMGLPNRWAKNIQYF,TGTGCCAGTAGTATGGGGCTACCAAATAGGTGGGCCAAAAACATTCAGTACTTC
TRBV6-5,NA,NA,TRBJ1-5,CASSPQGLIQPQHF,TGTGCCAGCAGCCCACAGGGACTAATTCAGCCCCAGCATTTT
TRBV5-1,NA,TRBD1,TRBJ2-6,CASSSGTGPSGANVLTF,TGCGCCAGCAGTTCCGGGACAGGCCCTTCTGGGGCCAACGTCCTGACTTTC
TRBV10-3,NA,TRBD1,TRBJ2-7,CAISEVRGQGDEQYF,TGTGCCATCAGTGAGGTCCGGGGACAGGGGGACGAGCAGTACTTC
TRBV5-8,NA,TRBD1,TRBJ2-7,CASSLGDRPPYEQYF,TGTGCCAGCAGCTTGGGGGACAGGCCTCCCTACGAGCAGTACTTC
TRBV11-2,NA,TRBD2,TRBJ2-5,CASSPSGGAQETQYF,TGTGCCAGCAGCCCCAGCGGGGGGGCCCAGGAGACCCAGTACTTC
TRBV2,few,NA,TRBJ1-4,CASSPGPAPEKLFF,TGTGCCAGCAGTCCAGGGCCAGCTCCTGAAAAACTGTTTTTT
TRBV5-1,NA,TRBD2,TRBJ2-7,CASSRTGGTSAYEQYF,TGCGCCAGCAGCCGAACAGGCGGGACTAGCGCCTACGAGCAGTACTTC
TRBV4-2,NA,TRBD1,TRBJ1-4,CASSQEGGSQYEKLFF,TGTGCCAGCAGCCAAGAAGGGGGCTCCCAGTATGAAAAACTGTTTTTT
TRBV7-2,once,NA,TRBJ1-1,CASSLYRDGTEAFF,TGTGCCAGCAGCTTATACAGGGACGGGACTGAAGCTTTCTTT